Listed below are T cell receptor beta chains from one sample, sequenced in a study of identical twins. From the 5' RACE reads, TCRdb called clonotypes with MiXCR, one entry per CDR3 protein. Of more than 1.5 million distinct CDR3 sequences listed, around 29% are singletons. Sequencing was done on a sample of cord blood. The receptors come from a newborn girl in good health. The CDR3 runs from the conserved cysteine through the conserved F or W. Each record gives: J gene, V gene, clone size, D gene, CDR3 DNA, CDR3 protein. A D gene is named only where the DNA matches it firmly. The size field is filled for only some rows; it gives once, few, many or a size class.

TRBJ2-5,TRBV12-3/TRBV12-4,few,TRBD1,TGTGCCAGCAGTTCGCGGGACAGGGAGGACAATGAGCAGTACTTC,CASSSRDREDNEQYF
TRBJ2-3,TRBV7-2,-,-,TGTGCCAGCAGCTCGGACCCACGGGGAGATACGCAGTATTTT,CASSSDPRGDTQYF
TRBJ1-4,TRBV7-2,few,-,TGTGCCAGCAGCCCCTCGGGGCGATATCCAACTAATGAAAAACTGTTTTTT,CASSPSGRYPTNEKLFF
TRBJ2-4,TRBV7-2,many,-,TGTGCCAGCAGCTTAGAGCCAGGTGTTAACATTCAGTACTTC,CASSLEPGVNIQYF
TRBJ2-1,TRBV25-1,-,-,TGTGCCAGCACCCACCTGGGTGGCACCTACAATGAGCAGTTCTTC,CASTHLGGTYNEQFF
TRBJ2-7,TRBV7-2,-,TRBD2,TGTGCCAGCAGCTTAATCGGGGGGGAAAACAATGAGCAGTACTTC,CASSLIGGENNEQYF
TRBJ2-1,TRBV5-5,few,-,TGTGCCAGCAGCTTTAGCGCTACACCCAATGAGCAGTTCTTC,CASSFSATPNEQFF
TRBJ1-2,TRBV24-1,few,-,TGTGCCACCAGTCTTCGGGGCAGGTTGCCAGGGGAATTGGACTATGGCTACACCTTC,CATSLRGRLPGELDYGYTF
TRBJ1-2,TRBV14,-,-,TGTGCCAGCAGCCAAAATTTCGGGGGGGCGAACGGCTACACCTTC,CASSQNFGGANGYTF
TRBJ1-4,TRBV9,-,-,TGTGCCAGCAGCGTAGGGACAGTTGCTAATGAAAAACTGTTTTTT,CASSVGTVANEKLFF
TRBJ2-7,TRBV28,-,-,TGTGCCAGCAGTACCCTTCTTCGCCCCCCCTACGAGCAGTACTTC,CASSTLLRPPYEQYF
TRBJ2-5,TRBV1,few,-,TGCACCAGCAGCCAGTCCAGCGGGGGAGAGACCCAGTACTTC,CTSSQSSGGETQYF
TRBJ1-4,TRBV7-9,-,-,TGTGCCAGCAGCTTAGGAGGGACTCGTAATGAAAAACTGTTTTTT,CASSLGGTRNEKLFF
TRBJ2-2,TRBV28,few,TRBD2,TGTGCCAGCGGAGCGGGAGGCCTTAACACCGGGGAGCTGTTTTTT,CASGAGGLNTGELFF
TRBJ1-1,TRBV12-3/TRBV12-4,-,-,TGTGCCAGCAGTTGGGGACACGTGAACACTGAAGCTTTCTTT,CASSWGHVNTEAFF
TRBJ1-5,TRBV7-9,-,-,TGTGCCAGCAGCTTCGGGAGGATGGGCAATCAGCCCCAGCATTTT,CASSFGRMGNQPQHF
TRBJ2-2,TRBV14,-,-,TGTGCCAGCAGCCAAGATGAGGGCGGGGAGCTGTTTTTT,CASSQDEGGELFF
TRBJ2-3,TRBV6-6,-,-,TGTGCCAGCAGTTACTCGATGCCCGCAGCAGATACGCAGTATTTT,CASSYSMPAADTQYF
TRBJ2-2,TRBV20-1,-,TRBD2,TGCAGTGCGGGGACTAGCGGGAGTTGGACCGGGGAGCTGTTTTTT,CSAGTSGSWTGELFF
TRBJ2-1,TRBV6-6,many,-,TGTGCCAGCAGTCTCCCCGGTTACTCCGTCCAATACGAGCAGTTCTTC,CASSLPGYSVQYEQFF
TRBJ2-1,TRBV5-1,few,TRBD2,TGCGCCAGCAGCTTGGTTCCGGCTAGCGGTTACAATGAGCAGTTCTTC,CASSLVPASGYNEQFF
TRBJ2-7,TRBV14,few,-,TGTGCCAGCAGCCAAGATCTTTCGGCGTATAGCTCCTACGAGCAGTACTTC,CASSQDLSAYSSYEQYF
TRBJ2-7,TRBV10-3,-,TRBD1,TGTGCCATCAGTGACCCGGACAGGGGATACTACGAGCAGTACTTC,CAISDPDRGYYEQYF
TRBJ2-1,TRBV4-2,few,-,TGTGCCAGCAGCCAAGAAGGGACCCTGTCCTACAATGAGCAGTTCTTC,CASSQEGTLSYNEQFF
TRBJ1-6,TRBV7-9,once,TRBD1,TGTGCCGGCAGCTTATTAGGACAGGGGTTATCACCCCTCCACTTT,CAGSLLGQGLSPLHF
TRBJ1-6,TRBV12-3/TRBV12-4,-,-,TGTGCCAGCAGTTTAGCGGGTCCTTCATATAATTCACCCCTCCACTTT,CASSLAGPSYNSPLHF
TRBJ2-2,TRBV18,few,TRBD1,TGTGCCAGCTCACCAGCGACAGGGATCAACACCGGGGAGCTGTTTTTT,CASSPATGINTGELFF
TRBJ2-3,TRBV11-3,-,TRBD2,TGTGCCAGCAGCGCTAGCGGGAGACCCCCCCGGGATACGCAGTATTTT,CASSASGRPPRDTQYF
TRBJ2-7,TRBV4-1,-,-,TGCGCCAGCAGCCAAGAAGGTGGTGGGCGGGTCTCCTACAATGAGCAGTACTTC,CASSQEGGGRVSYNEQYF
TRBJ2-7,TRBV6-1,-,-,TGTGCCAGCAGTGAAGCGATCAGAATAGACCCCAACTACGAGCAGTACTTC,CASSEAIRIDPNYEQYF
TRBJ1-2,TRBV5-1,-,-,TGCGCCAGCAGCTTGGACGTGGGCGGGTTTGGCTACACCTTC,CASSLDVGGFGYTF